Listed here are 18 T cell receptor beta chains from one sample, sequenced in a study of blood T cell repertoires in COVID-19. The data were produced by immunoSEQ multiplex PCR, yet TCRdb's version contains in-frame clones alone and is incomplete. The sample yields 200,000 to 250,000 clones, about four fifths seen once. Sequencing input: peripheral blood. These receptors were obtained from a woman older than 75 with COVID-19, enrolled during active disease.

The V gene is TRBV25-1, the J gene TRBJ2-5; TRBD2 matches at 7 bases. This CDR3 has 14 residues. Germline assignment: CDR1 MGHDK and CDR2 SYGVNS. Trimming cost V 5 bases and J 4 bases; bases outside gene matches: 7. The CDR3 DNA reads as TGTGCCAGCAGTTGGGGAGGGCCCGTAGAGACCCAGTACTTC. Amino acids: CASSWGGPVETQYF.

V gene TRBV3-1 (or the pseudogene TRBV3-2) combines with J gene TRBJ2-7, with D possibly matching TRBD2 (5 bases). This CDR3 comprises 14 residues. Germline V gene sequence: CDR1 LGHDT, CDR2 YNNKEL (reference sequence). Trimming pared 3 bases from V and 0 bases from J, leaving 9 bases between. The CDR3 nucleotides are TGTGCCAGCAGCCAGGTGGCGGGCTCCTACGAGCAGTACTTC. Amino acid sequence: CASSQVAGSYEQYF.

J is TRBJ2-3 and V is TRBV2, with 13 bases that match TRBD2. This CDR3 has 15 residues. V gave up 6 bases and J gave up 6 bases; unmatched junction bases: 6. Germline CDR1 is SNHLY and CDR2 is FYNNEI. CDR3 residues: CASRGGLAGTDTQYF. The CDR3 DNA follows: TGTGCCAGCAGGGGGGGACTAGCGGGAACGGATACGCAGTATTTT.

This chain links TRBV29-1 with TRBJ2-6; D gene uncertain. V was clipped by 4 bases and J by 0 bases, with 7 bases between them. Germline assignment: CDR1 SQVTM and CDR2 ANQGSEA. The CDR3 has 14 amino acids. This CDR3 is CSVGAYSGANVLTF. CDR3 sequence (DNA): TGCAGCGTTGGGGCATACTCTGGGGCCAACGTCCTGACTTTC.

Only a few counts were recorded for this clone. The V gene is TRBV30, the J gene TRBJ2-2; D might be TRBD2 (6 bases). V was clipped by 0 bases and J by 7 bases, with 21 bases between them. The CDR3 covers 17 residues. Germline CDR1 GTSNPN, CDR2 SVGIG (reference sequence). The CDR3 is CAWSVRLPGANIGELFF. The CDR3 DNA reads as TGTGCCTGGAGTGTACGTCTTCCGGGAGCCAATATCGGGGAGCTGTTTTTT. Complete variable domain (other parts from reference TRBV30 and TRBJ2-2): SQTIHQWPATLVQPVGSPLSLECTVEGTSNPNLYWYRQAAGRGLQLLFYSVGIGQISSEVPQNLSASRPQDRQFILSSKKLLLSDSGFYLCAWSVRLPGANIGELFFGEGSRLTVL.

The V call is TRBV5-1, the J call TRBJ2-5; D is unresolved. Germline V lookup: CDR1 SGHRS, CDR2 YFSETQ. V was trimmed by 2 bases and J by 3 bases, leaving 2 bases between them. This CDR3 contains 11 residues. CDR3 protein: CASSFKETQYF. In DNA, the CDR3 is TGCGCCAGCAGCTTCAAAGAGACCCAGTACTTC.

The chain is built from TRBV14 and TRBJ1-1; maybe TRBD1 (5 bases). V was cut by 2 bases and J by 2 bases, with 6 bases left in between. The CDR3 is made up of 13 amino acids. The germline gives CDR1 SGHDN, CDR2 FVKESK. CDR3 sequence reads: CASSQQGNTEAFF. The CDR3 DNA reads TGTGCCAGCAGCCAACAGGGTAACACTGAAGCTTTCTTT.

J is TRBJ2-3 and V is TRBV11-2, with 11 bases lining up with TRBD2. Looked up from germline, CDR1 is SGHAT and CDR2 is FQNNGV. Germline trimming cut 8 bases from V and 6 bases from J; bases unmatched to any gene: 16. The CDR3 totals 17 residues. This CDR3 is CASGRQWGSGGADTQYF. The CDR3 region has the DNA TGTGCCAGCGGACGCCAATGGGGTAGCGGGGGGGCTGATACGCAGTATTTT.

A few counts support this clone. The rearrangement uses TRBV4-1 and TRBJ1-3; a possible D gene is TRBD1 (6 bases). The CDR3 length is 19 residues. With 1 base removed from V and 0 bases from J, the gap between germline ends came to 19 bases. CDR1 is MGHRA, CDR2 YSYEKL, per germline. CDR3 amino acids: CASSQAGGRVKSSGNTIYF. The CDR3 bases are TGCGCCAGCAGCCAAGCGGGGGGCAGGGTAAAGAGCTCTGGAAACACCATATATTTT.

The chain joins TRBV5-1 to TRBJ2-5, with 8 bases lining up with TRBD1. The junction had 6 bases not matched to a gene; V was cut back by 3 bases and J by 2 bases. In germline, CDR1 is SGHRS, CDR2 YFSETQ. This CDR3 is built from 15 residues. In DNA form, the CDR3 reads TGCGCCAGCAGCTCAGGACAGGGAAGGCAAGAGACCCAGTACTTC. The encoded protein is CASSSGQGRQETQYF.

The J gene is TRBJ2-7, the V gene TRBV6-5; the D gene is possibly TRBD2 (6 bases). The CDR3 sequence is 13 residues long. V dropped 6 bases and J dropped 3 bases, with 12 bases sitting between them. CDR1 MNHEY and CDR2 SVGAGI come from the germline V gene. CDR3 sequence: CASSGTPLYEQYF. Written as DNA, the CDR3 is TGTGCCAGCAGCGGGACTCCACTCTACGAGCAGTACTTC.

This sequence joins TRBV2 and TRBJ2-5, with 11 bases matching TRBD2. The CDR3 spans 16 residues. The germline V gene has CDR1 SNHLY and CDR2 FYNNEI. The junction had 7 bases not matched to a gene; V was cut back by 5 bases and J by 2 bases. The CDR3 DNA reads TGTGCCAGCAGTAAAGGACTAGCGGGTAATCAAGAGACCCAGTACTTC. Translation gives CASSKGLAGNQETQYF.

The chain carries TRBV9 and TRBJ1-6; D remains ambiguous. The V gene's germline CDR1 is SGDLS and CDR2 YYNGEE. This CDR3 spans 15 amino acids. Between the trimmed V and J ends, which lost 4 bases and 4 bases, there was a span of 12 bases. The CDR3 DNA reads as TGTGCCAGCAGCCCAGACCAGCGTTATAATTCACCCCTCCACTTT. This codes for CASSPDQRYNSPLHF.

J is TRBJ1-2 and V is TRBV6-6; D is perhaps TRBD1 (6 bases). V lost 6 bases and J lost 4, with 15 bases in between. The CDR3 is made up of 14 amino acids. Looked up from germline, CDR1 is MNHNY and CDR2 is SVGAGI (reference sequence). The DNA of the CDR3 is TGTGCCAGCAGGGACCGGGACAACTTCTATGGCTACACCTTC. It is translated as CASRDRDNFYGYTF.

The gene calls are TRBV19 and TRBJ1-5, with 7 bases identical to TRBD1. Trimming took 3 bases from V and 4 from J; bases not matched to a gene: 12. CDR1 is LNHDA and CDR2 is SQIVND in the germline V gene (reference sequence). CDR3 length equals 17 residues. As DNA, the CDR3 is TGTGCCAGTAGTATTGGGGTCCGGGACAGAAATAATCAGCCCCAGCATTTT. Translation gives CASSIGVRDRNNQPQHF.

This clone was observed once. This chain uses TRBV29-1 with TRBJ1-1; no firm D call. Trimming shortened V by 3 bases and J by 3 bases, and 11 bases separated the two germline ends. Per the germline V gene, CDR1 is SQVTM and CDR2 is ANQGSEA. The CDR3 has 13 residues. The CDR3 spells CSVDGPQDTEAFF. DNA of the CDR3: TGCAGCGTTGATGGGCCGCAGGACACTGAAGCTTTCTTT.

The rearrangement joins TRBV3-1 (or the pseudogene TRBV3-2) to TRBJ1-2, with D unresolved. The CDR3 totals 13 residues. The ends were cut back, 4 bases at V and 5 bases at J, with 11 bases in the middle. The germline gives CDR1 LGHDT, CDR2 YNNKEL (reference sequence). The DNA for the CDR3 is TGTGCCAGCAGCCCGGGGATTAGTTATGGCTACACCTTC. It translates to CASSPGISYGYTF.

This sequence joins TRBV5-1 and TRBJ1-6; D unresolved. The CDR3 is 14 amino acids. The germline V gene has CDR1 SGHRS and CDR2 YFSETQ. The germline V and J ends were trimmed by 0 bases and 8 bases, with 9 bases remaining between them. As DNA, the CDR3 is TGCGCCAGCAGCTTGGATGTACGAGATTCACCCCTCCACTTT. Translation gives CASSLDVRDSPLHF. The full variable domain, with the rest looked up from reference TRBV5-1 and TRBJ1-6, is KAGVTQTPRYLIKTRGQQVTLSCSPISGHRSVSWYQQTPGQGLQFLFEYFSETQRNKGNFPGRFSGRQFSNSRSEMNVSTLELGDSALYLCASSLDVRDSPLHFGNGTRLTVT.